Listed below are T cell receptor beta chains from one sample, sequenced in a study of T cell repertoires in cytomegalovirus infection. TCRdb analysed the reads with MiXCR anew, one entry per CDR3 protein. The top ten hold under 3% of the sample, which has about 740,000 distinct CDR3 sequences, 35% seen once. Sample: PBMCs. These receptors all come from a human donor in good health (CMV status not recorded). Some clones in this sample may be carry-over from other donors' samples. Both conserved end residues are part of each CDR3. Fields, in order: clone size, V gene, D gene, J gene, CDR3 DNA, CDR3 protein. The D gene is left open where the match is weak. Part of the rows lack a size; the others show once, few, many or a class for expanded clones.

-	TRBV28	TRBD2	TRBJ2-3	TGTGCCACCGGGGCGGGGGAGGTTATCGCAGATACGCAGTATTTT	CATGAGEVIADTQYF
-	TRBV14	TRBD2	TRBJ2-5	TGTGCCAGCAGCCACCCGTCTAGCGGGAGAGGGGAGACCCAGTACTTC	CASSHPSSGRGETQYF
-	TRBV28	-	TRBJ2-5	TGTGCCAGTGGTGAACGTCGGGTTTGGGAGACCCAGTACTTC	CASGERRVWETQYF
few	TRBV5-5	-	TRBJ1-5	TGTGCCAGCAGCTGGGGGACTATACTTAGCAATCAGCCCCAGCATTTT	CASSWGTILSNQPQHF
-	TRBV4-1	TRBD1	TRBJ1-4	TGCGCCAGCAGCCAAGAAGGGGGGACAGGTGGATTAAGAGGTCTGTTTTTT	CASSQEGGTGGLRGLFF
few	TRBV28	-	TRBJ2-7	TGTGCCAGCAGTCTTCGGGGGATGGGCTACGAGCAGTACTTC	CASSLRGMGYEQYF
-	TRBV6-4	-	TRBJ1-1	TGTGCCAGCAGTGACGGGGGACGGTTGAAAGTGGGTGAAGCTTTCTTT	CASSDGGRLKVGEAFF
few	TRBV6-5	-	TRBJ2-1	TGTGCCAGCAGTCTTTCTGAGGACAGTACTTACAATGAGCAGTTCTTC	CASSLSEDSTYNEQFF
few	TRBV12-3/TRBV12-4	TRBD1	TRBJ1-2	TGTGCCAGCAGTTTAGCGGGACAGGGAGGCTACACCTTC	CASSLAGQGGYTF
many	TRBV7-2	-	TRBJ1-1	TGTGCCAGCAGCTTAGGCGTTCTAAATTCGGGCACTGAAGCTTTCTTT	CASSLGVLNSGTEAFF
few	TRBV7-6	TRBD1	TRBJ2-7	TGTGCCAGCAGCACCGGGACAGCCGCCGAGCAGTACTTC	CASSTGTAAEQYF
-	TRBV19	-	TRBJ1-5	TGTGCCAGTAGTATAGGCGGTTGGAGCAATCAGCCCCAGCATTTT	CASSIGGWSNQPQHF
few	TRBV28	-	TRBJ2-1	TGTGCCAGCAGAATGACAGGGAGGCATGAGCAGTTCTTC	CASRMTGRHEQFF
many	TRBV4-1	-	TRBJ2-4	TGCGCCAGCTCGTGGGTCGGAGAAAACATTCAGTACTTC	CASSWVGENIQYF
-	TRBV6-1	TRBD1	TRBJ1-2	TGTGCCAGCAGTGAAAAAAAGACAGGGAAGTATGGCTACACCTTC	CASSEKKTGKYGYTF
-	TRBV11-2	TRBD2	TRBJ2-5	TGTGCCAGCAGCTACACTAGCGGGAGGGCCAGAGAGACCCAGTACTTC	CASSYTSGRARETQYF
few	TRBV7-6	TRBD1	TRBJ1-2	TGTGCCTCAGGGCCGGACAGGGGGAAGGAGAACTATGGCTACACCTTC	CASGPDRGKENYGYTF
few	TRBV10-3	-	TRBJ2-7	TGTGCCATATGGATTGGCGACCCGCCAGCCGAGCAGTACTTC	CAIWIGDPPAEQYF
-	TRBV18	-	TRBJ1-5	TGTGCCAGCTCACTGAAAAGCCGTTCTCTTCAGCCCCAGCATTTT	CASSLKSRSLQPQHF
few	TRBV5-6	-	TRBJ2-7	TGTGCCAGCAGCTTACCTAGTGGTCGGGGTTTTGGGGAGCAGTACTTC	CASSLPSGRGFGEQYF
-	TRBV6-6	TRBD1	TRBJ1-1	TGTGCCAGCAGTGACAAGACAGGGGGCCGTGGCACTGAAGCTTTCTTT	CASSDKTGGRGTEAFF
few	TRBV2	TRBD1	TRBJ1-1	TGTGCCAGCAGTGACGGCAGGGGGCAGTTGACTGAAGCTTTCTTT	CASSDGRGQLTEAFF
-	TRBV5-1	-	TRBJ1-6	TGCGCCAGCAGCTGGACCTCGGGCACCATTTCACCCCTCCACTTT	CASSWTSGTISPLHF
few	TRBV6-2/TRBV6-3	-	TRBJ1-3	TGTGCCAGCAGTTATTCGGGAACCTCTGGAAACACCATATATTTT	CASSYSGTSGNTIYF
-	TRBV2	-	TRBJ1-6	TGTGCCAGCAGTGAAGAGGCGGGGGGCGCCCCAATTTCACCCCTCCACTTT	CASSEEAGGAPISPLHF
-	TRBV24-1	-	TRBJ2-1	TGTGCCACCAGTGATGAAGGAGACAGGCGGTTCTTC	CATSDEGDRRFF
few	TRBV11-2	TRBD1	TRBJ2-7	TGTGCCAGCAGCCCGGGGACAGGGGGCTACTACGAGCAGTACTTC	CASSPGTGGYYEQYF
many	TRBV7-6	-	TRBJ2-5	TGTGCCAGCAGCTTAGGGATCGGGGGCGAGACCCAGTACTTC	CASSLGIGGETQYF
-	TRBV6-4	TRBD2	TRBJ2-5	TGTGCCAGCAGTCCGGTAGCGGGGGATCAAGAGACCCAGTACTTC	CASSPVAGDQETQYF
-	TRBV6-5	TRBD2	TRBJ2-7	TGTGCCAGCAGTTACTCGGGGCGGGGGAGAGAGCAGTACTTC	CASSYSGRGREQYF
few	TRBV28	TRBD1	TRBJ2-5	TGTGCCAGCAGTGTATGGACAGGGTCCGTGGAGACCCAGTACTTC	CASSVWTGSVETQYF